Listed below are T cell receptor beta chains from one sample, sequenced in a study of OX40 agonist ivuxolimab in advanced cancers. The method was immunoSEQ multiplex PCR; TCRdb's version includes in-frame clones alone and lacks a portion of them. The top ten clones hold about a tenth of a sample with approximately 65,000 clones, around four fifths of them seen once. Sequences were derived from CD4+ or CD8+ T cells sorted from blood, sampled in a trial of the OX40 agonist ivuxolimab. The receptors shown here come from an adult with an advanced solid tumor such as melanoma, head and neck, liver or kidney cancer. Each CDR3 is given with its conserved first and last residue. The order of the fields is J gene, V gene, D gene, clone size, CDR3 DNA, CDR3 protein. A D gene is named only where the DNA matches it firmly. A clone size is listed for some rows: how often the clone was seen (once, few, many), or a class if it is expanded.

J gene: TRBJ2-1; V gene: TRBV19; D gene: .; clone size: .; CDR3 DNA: TGTGCCACCGCCCGACAGAGCTCCTACAATGAGCAGTTCTTC; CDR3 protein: CATARQSSYNEQFF
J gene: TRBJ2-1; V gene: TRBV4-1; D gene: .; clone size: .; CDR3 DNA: TGCGCCAGCAGAGGGGGAAGCTCCTACAATGAGCAGTTCTTC; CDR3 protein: CASRGGSSYNEQFF
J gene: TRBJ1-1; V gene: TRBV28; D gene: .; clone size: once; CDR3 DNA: TGTGCCAGCAATGAGAGGTCGGGGGGCACTGAAGCTTTCTTT; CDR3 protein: CASNERSGGTEAFF
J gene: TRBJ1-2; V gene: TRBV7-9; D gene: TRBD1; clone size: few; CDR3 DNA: TGTGCCAGCAGCCAGGGACAGAACTATGGCTACACCTTC; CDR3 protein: CASSQGQNYGYTF
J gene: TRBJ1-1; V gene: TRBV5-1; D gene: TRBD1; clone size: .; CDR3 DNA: TGCGCCAGCAGCTTTGGCGGGACAGGGGAGACTGAAGCTTTCTTT; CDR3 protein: CASSFGGTGETEAFF
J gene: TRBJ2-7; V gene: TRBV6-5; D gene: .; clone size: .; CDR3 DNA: TGTGCCAGCAGTTACTGGGATAGATCCGAGCAGTACTTC; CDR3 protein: CASSYWDRSEQYF
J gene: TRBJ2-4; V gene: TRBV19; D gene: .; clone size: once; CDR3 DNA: TGTGCCAGTGGATCACAGGGATCTCCCTCCAAAAACATTCAGTACTTC; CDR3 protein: CASGSQGSPSKNIQYF
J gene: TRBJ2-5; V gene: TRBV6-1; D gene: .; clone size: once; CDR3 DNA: TGTGCCAGCAGTGAATGGGGGGGCGGGGAGACCCAGTACTTC; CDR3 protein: CASSEWGGGETQYF
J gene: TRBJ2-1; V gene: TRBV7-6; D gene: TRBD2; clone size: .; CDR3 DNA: TGTGCCAGCAGCTTCCGGACTAGCGCTGAGGAGCAGTTCTTC; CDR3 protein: CASSFRTSAEEQFF
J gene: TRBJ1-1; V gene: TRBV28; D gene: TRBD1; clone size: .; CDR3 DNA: TGTGCCAGCAGTTTCAGGGGGCGGAGAGCTTTCTTT; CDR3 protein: CASSFRGRRAFF
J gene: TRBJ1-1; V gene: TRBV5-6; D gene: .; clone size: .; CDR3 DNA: TGTGCCAGCAGCTCGCGCGGAGGGTTGCAAGCTTTCTTT; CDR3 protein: CASSSRGGLQAFF
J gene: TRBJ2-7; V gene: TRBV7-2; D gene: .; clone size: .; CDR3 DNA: TGTGCCAGCACCGAGACAGGCTCCTACGAGCAGTACTTC; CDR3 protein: CASTETGSYEQYF
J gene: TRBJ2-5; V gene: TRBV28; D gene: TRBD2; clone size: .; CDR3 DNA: TGTGCCAGCAGTGGTCGATCTAGCGGGAGGCGCCGGGAGACCCAGTACTTC; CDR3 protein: CASSGRSSGRRRETQYF
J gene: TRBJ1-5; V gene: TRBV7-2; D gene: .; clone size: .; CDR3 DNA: TGTGCCAGTAATACCGGGGGGGAGCAGCCCCAGCATTTT; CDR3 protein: CASNTGGEQPQHF
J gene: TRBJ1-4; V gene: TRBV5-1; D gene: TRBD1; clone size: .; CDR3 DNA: TGCGCCAGCAGCTTGGACCACACAGGGGGGGAAGGAGAAAAACTGTTTTTT; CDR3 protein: CASSLDHTGGEGEKLFF
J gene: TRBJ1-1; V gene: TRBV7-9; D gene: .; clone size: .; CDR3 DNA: TGTGCCAGCAGCCGAACCGACAGGCAGATCAAAGCTTTCTTT; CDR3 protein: CASSRTDRQIKAFF
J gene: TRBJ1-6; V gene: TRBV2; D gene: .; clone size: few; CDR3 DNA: TGTGCCAGCACAGTGAGCCGCTCACCCCTCCACTTT; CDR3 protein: CASTVSRSPLHF
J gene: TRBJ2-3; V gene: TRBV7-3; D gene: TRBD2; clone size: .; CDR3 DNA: TGTGCCAGCGGGCGGGGGAACACAGATACGCAGTATTTT; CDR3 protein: CASGRGNTDTQYF
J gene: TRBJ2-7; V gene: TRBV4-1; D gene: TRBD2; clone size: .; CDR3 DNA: TGCGCCAGCAGCCAGGGGACTAGCGGGTGGGGCCGGTCCTACGAGCAGTACTTC; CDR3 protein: CASSQGTSGWGRSYEQYF
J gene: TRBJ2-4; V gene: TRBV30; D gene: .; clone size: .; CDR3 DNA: TGTGCCTGGGGCTTAGCCAAAAACATTCAGTACTTC; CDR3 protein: CAWGLAKNIQYF
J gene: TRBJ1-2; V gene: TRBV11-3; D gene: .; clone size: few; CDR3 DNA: TGTGCCAGCAGCTTAGAGGGGAAGGACTATGGCTACACCTTC; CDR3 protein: CASSLEGKDYGYTF
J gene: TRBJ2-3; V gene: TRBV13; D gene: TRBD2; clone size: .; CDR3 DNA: TGTGCCAGCAGCTTGGGGAGGGCGAATACGCAGTATTTT; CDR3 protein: CASSLGRANTQYF
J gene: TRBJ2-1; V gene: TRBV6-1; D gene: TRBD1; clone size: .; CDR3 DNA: TGTGCCAGCAGTGCCCGTCGACAGGGCCCCTACAATGAGCAGTTCTTC; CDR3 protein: CASSARRQGPYNEQFF
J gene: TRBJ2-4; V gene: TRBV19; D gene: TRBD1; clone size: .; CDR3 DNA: TGTGCCAGTAGTATTGATCAACACCGGGACAGGGGTGACATTCAGTACTTC; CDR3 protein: CASSIDQHRDRGDIQYF
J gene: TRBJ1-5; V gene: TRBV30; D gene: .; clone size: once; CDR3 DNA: TGTGCCTTGGGGCTGGATAGCAATCAGCCCCAGCATTTT; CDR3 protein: CALGLDSNQPQHF
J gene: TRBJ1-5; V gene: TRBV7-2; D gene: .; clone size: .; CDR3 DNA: TGTGCCAGCAGCAAGGACAGTAATCAGCCCCAGCATTTT; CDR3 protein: CASSKDSNQPQHF
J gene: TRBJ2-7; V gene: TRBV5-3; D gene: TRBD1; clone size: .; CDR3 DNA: TGTGCCAGCAGCCTGGACAGGGACGAGCAGTACTTC; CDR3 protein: CASSLDRDEQYF